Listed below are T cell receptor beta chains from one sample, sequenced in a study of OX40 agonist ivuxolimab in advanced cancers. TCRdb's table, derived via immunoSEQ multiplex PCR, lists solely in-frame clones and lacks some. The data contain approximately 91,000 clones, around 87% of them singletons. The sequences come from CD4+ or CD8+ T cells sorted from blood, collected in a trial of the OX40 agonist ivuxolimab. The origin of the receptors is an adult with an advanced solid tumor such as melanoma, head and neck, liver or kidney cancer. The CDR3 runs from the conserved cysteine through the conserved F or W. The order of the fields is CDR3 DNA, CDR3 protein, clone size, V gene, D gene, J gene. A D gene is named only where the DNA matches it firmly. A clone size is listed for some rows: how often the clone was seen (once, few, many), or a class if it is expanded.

CDR3 DNA: TGTGCCAGCAGAAAACTAGCGGGGTACGAGCAGTACTTC; CDR3 protein: CASRKLAGYEQYF; clone size: once; V gene: TRBV6-5; D gene: TRBD2; J gene: TRBJ2-7
CDR3 DNA: TGTGCTAGCAGCCAGAATATGAATTTAGAGACCCAGTACTTC; CDR3 protein: CASSQNMNLETQYF; clone size: .; V gene: TRBV7-7; D gene: .; J gene: TRBJ2-5
CDR3 DNA: TGTGCCAGCAGCTTGGGGGACTTCTCCTACAATGAGCAGTTCTTC; CDR3 protein: CASSLGDFSYNEQFF; clone size: .; V gene: TRBV5-6; D gene: .; J gene: TRBJ2-1
CDR3 DNA: TGTGCCAGCAGCCGGATTTACGGGACTGAAGCTTTCTTT; CDR3 protein: CASSRIYGTEAFF; clone size: .; V gene: TRBV7-9; D gene: .; J gene: TRBJ1-1
CDR3 DNA: TGTGCCAGCATAGCGGGAGTGGGCACAGATACGCAGTATTTT; CDR3 protein: CASIAGVGTDTQYF; clone size: .; V gene: TRBV6-6; D gene: TRBD2; J gene: TRBJ2-3
CDR3 DNA: TGTGCCAGCAGTTACGGGAGCAGGAGAGGCACCGGGGAGCTGTTTTTT; CDR3 protein: CASSYGSRRGTGELFF; clone size: .; V gene: TRBV6-5; D gene: .; J gene: TRBJ2-2
CDR3 DNA: TGTGCCAGCAGCTTAAGGGAGCAGCCGAACACTGAAGCTTTCTTT; CDR3 protein: CASSLREQPNTEAFF; clone size: .; V gene: TRBV7-3; D gene: .; J gene: TRBJ1-1
CDR3 DNA: TGCGCCAGCAGTGAGTCAACGGGGACAGCTAACTCCTACGAGCAGTACTTC; CDR3 protein: CASSESTGTANSYEQYF; clone size: .; V gene: TRBV10-1; D gene: TRBD1; J gene: TRBJ2-7
CDR3 DNA: TGTGCCAGCAGTCCTCTAGCGACTTCCTACGAGCAGTACTTC; CDR3 protein: CASSPLATSYEQYF; clone size: once; V gene: TRBV27; D gene: .; J gene: TRBJ2-7
CDR3 DNA: TGTGCCAGCAGTTACGACTCCTACAATGAGCAGTTCTTC; CDR3 protein: CASSYDSYNEQFF; clone size: .; V gene: TRBV28; D gene: .; J gene: TRBJ2-1
CDR3 DNA: TGTGCCAGCAGTGAAGCGCTTCGTTATCGCCTCCTCTGGGGCTACACCTTC; CDR3 protein: CASSEALRYRLLWGYTF; clone size: .; V gene: TRBV2; D gene: .; J gene: TRBJ1-2
CDR3 DNA: TGTGCCTGGAGTATAGACTCTAACTATGGCTACACCTTC; CDR3 protein: CAWSIDSNYGYTF; clone size: .; V gene: TRBV30; D gene: .; J gene: TRBJ1-2
CDR3 DNA: TGTGCCAGCAGCGCTAGAGATACGCAGTATTTT; CDR3 protein: CASSARDTQYF; clone size: .; V gene: TRBV9; D gene: .; J gene: TRBJ2-3
CDR3 DNA: TGTGCCAGTAGTATTGGGAGGGGATCAGTAGTGGAGACCCAGTACTTC; CDR3 protein: CASSIGRGSVVETQYF; clone size: few; V gene: TRBV19; D gene: TRBD2; J gene: TRBJ2-5
CDR3 DNA: TGTGCCAGCAGGAACAGGGGGACGACAGATACGCAGTATTTT; CDR3 protein: CASRNRGTTDTQYF; clone size: .; V gene: TRBV6-1; D gene: TRBD1; J gene: TRBJ2-3
CDR3 DNA: TGTGCCAGCAGTTTAACAGGGGCAAGGCACTATGGCTACACCTTC; CDR3 protein: CASSLTGARHYGYTF; clone size: .; V gene: TRBV28; D gene: TRBD1; J gene: TRBJ1-2
CDR3 DNA: TGTGCCAGCTCCGGGACAGGGGGCCGTGAGACCCAGTACTTC; CDR3 protein: CASSGTGGRETQYF; clone size: .; V gene: TRBV18; D gene: TRBD1; J gene: TRBJ2-5
CDR3 DNA: TGTGCCAGCAGCCTAGACAGGGTGCAGCCCCAGCATTTT; CDR3 protein: CASSLDRVQPQHF; clone size: .; V gene: TRBV7-2; D gene: TRBD1; J gene: TRBJ1-5
CDR3 DNA: TGCGCCAGCACCCTCTCGACCCAAGATACTTCACCCCTCCACTTT; CDR3 protein: CASTLSTQDTSPLHF; clone size: .; V gene: TRBV5-1; D gene: .; J gene: TRBJ1-6
CDR3 DNA: TGTGCCAGCAGTCGGGGGACAGTGTCCTACGAGCAGTACTTC; CDR3 protein: CASSRGTVSYEQYF; clone size: .; V gene: TRBV27; D gene: .; J gene: TRBJ2-7
CDR3 DNA: TGTGCCAGCAGTGAAGGGTGGGGACAGGGGAATGAAAAACTGTTTTTT; CDR3 protein: CASSEGWGQGNEKLFF; clone size: .; V gene: TRBV6-1; D gene: TRBD1; J gene: TRBJ1-4
CDR3 DNA: TGTGCCATCAGGGAAGGACAGAAGAACACTGAAGCTTTCTTT; CDR3 protein: CAIREGQKNTEAFF; clone size: .; V gene: TRBV10-3; D gene: .; J gene: TRBJ1-1
CDR3 DNA: TGTGCCAGCAGCGTAGCTGCAGGGGAGCTGTTTTTT; CDR3 protein: CASSVAAGELFF; clone size: .; V gene: TRBV9; D gene: .; J gene: TRBJ2-2
CDR3 DNA: TGTGCCAGCAGCACCCGTACCCCGGTGGGGTATGGCTACACCTTC; CDR3 protein: CASSTRTPVGYGYTF; clone size: .; V gene: TRBV21-1; D gene: .; J gene: TRBJ1-2
CDR3 DNA: TGCGCCAGCAGCTTAGAGACAGGGCCTAACCTAAGCTACGAGCAGTACTTC; CDR3 protein: CASSLETGPNLSYEQYF; clone size: .; V gene: TRBV5-1; D gene: TRBD1; J gene: TRBJ2-7
CDR3 DNA: TGCGCCAGCAGAACCTTAGCGGGAGCCTCAGATACGCAGTATTTT; CDR3 protein: CASRTLAGASDTQYF; clone size: .; V gene: TRBV5-1; D gene: TRBD2; J gene: TRBJ2-3
CDR3 DNA: TGTGCCAGCAGTGAACTTCAGGGAAGGAATCAGCCCCAGCATTTT; CDR3 protein: CASSELQGRNQPQHF; clone size: .; V gene: TRBV2; D gene: .; J gene: TRBJ1-5
CDR3 DNA: TGCAGTGCTGCCTCGGGGTATGGCTACACCTTC; CDR3 protein: CSAASGYGYTF; clone size: .; V gene: TRBV20-1; D gene: .; J gene: TRBJ1-2
CDR3 DNA: TGTGCCAGCAGTCCACTAGCGGGAGTGTATGGGGAGCAGTTCTTC; CDR3 protein: CASSPLAGVYGEQFF; clone size: .; V gene: TRBV6-6; D gene: TRBD2; J gene: TRBJ2-1
CDR3 DNA: TGTGCCAGCATTAAGTACAGGGATAGCAATCAGCCCCAGCATTTT; CDR3 protein: CASIKYRDSNQPQHF; clone size: few; V gene: TRBV6-5; D gene: .; J gene: TRBJ1-5
CDR3 DNA: TGCAGCGTCCGACAGGGGGCAGATACGCAGTATTTT; CDR3 protein: CSVRQGADTQYF; clone size: .; V gene: TRBV29-1; D gene: TRBD1; J gene: TRBJ2-3
CDR3 DNA: TGTGCCAGCAGTGCTGAGATTAACTATGGCTACACCTTC; CDR3 protein: CASSAEINYGYTF; clone size: .; V gene: TRBV2; D gene: .; J gene: TRBJ1-2
CDR3 DNA: TGTGCCAGCAGACGACCCGGGGAGCTGTTTTTT; CDR3 protein: CASRRPGELFF; clone size: .; V gene: TRBV6-5; D gene: .; J gene: TRBJ2-2
CDR3 DNA: TGTGCCAGTCTCGCAGGGAACAATCAGCCCCAGCATTTT; CDR3 protein: CASLAGNNQPQHF; clone size: few; V gene: TRBV18; D gene: .; J gene: TRBJ1-5
CDR3 DNA: TGTGCCAGCAGCGCCACAGCCTACAATGAGCAGTTCTTC; CDR3 protein: CASSATAYNEQFF; clone size: .; V gene: TRBV9; D gene: .; J gene: TRBJ2-1
CDR3 DNA: TGTGCCAGCAGCGACTCTAATGGGGCAGATACGCAGTATTTT; CDR3 protein: CASSDSNGADTQYF; clone size: .; V gene: TRBV7-2; D gene: .; J gene: TRBJ2-3
CDR3 DNA: TGCGCCAGCAGCCACCTAGAAGGCGGGGAGCTGTTTTTT; CDR3 protein: CASSHLEGGELFF; clone size: few; V gene: TRBV5-1; D gene: .; J gene: TRBJ2-2
CDR3 DNA: TGTGCCAGCAGCTTAGATACAGGGGGCCCCTACGAGCAGTACTTC; CDR3 protein: CASSLDTGGPYEQYF; clone size: .; V gene: TRBV7-2; D gene: TRBD1; J gene: TRBJ2-7
CDR3 DNA: TGTGCCAGCAGTGACGAGGCGGACCCGAACACTGAAGCTTTCTTT; CDR3 protein: CASSDEADPNTEAFF; clone size: once; V gene: TRBV6-4; D gene: .; J gene: TRBJ1-1
CDR3 DNA: TGCAGCGCTGGGACAGGGAACTTAGATACGCAGTATTTT; CDR3 protein: CSAGTGNLDTQYF; clone size: .; V gene: TRBV29-1; D gene: TRBD1; J gene: TRBJ2-3
CDR3 DNA: TGTGCCAGTGGTACTAGCGGAAGCACAGATACGCAGTATTTT; CDR3 protein: CASGTSGSTDTQYF; clone size: .; V gene: TRBV19; D gene: TRBD2; J gene: TRBJ2-3
CDR3 DNA: TGTGCCAGCAGCGTAGGTTCCTACAATGAGCAGTTCTTC; CDR3 protein: CASSVGSYNEQFF; clone size: .; V gene: TRBV9; D gene: .; J gene: TRBJ2-1
CDR3 DNA: TGTGCCAGCAGCGTGGCAGTGAACACTGAAGCTTTCTTT; CDR3 protein: CASSVAVNTEAFF; clone size: few; V gene: TRBV9; D gene: .; J gene: TRBJ1-1
CDR3 DNA: TGCGCCAGCAGCCAAGCATCGGGGAACACCGGGGAGCTGTTTTTT; CDR3 protein: CASSQASGNTGELFF; clone size: .; V gene: TRBV4-1; D gene: .; J gene: TRBJ2-2
CDR3 DNA: TGTGCCAGTAGTCGGCTTGGGCATATGAACACTGAAGCTTTCTTT; CDR3 protein: CASSRLGHMNTEAFF; clone size: .; V gene: TRBV19; D gene: .; J gene: TRBJ1-1
CDR3 DNA: TGTGCTAGTGGTTTGGACAGGGTTTATAGCAATCAGCCCCAGCATTTT; CDR3 protein: CASGLDRVYSNQPQHF; clone size: once; V gene: TRBV12-5; D gene: .; J gene: TRBJ1-5
CDR3 DNA: TGTGCCAGCAGCTTGGGCGGCGGGAGAAGTGGGGCCAAAAACATTCAGTACTTC; CDR3 protein: CASSLGGGRSGAKNIQYF; clone size: .; V gene: TRBV5-4; D gene: TRBD2; J gene: TRBJ2-4
CDR3 DNA: TGTGCCAGCAGCGCAAGAAGGACAGGGGTCTATGGCTACACCTTC; CDR3 protein: CASSARRTGVYGYTF; clone size: .; V gene: TRBV7-6; D gene: TRBD1; J gene: TRBJ1-2
CDR3 DNA: TGTGCCAGTACGGGACAGGGAAATACTGGGGCCAACGTCCTGACTTTC; CDR3 protein: CASTGQGNTGANVLTF; clone size: .; V gene: TRBV10-3; D gene: TRBD1; J gene: TRBJ2-6
CDR3 DNA: TGCAGCGGTTTAGCGGGAGGGCCTTCGACCAAAAACATTCAGTACTTC; CDR3 protein: CSGLAGGPSTKNIQYF; clone size: .; V gene: TRBV29-1; D gene: TRBD2; J gene: TRBJ2-4
CDR3 DNA: TGTGCCAGCAGCCCCGGGACAGGGTTTGGAAACACCATATATTTT; CDR3 protein: CASSPGTGFGNTIYF; clone size: .; V gene: TRBV5-4; D gene: TRBD1; J gene: TRBJ1-3
CDR3 DNA: TGTGCCAGTAGTCTATACGCCGGGACTAGCGGGACTCCGTGGGGGCAGTATTTT; CDR3 protein: CASSLYAGTSGTPWGQYF; clone size: once; V gene: TRBV19; D gene: TRBD2; J gene: TRBJ2-3
CDR3 DNA: TGTGCCAGCAGCGCTGGGACAATGGCGGATACGCAGTATTTT; CDR3 protein: CASSAGTMADTQYF; clone size: .; V gene: TRBV9; D gene: .; J gene: TRBJ2-3
CDR3 DNA: TGTGCTAGTGGTCTCGATAGCTCTAGAACTGAAGCTTTCTTT; CDR3 protein: CASGLDSSRTEAFF; clone size: .; V gene: TRBV12-5; D gene: .; J gene: TRBJ1-1